The source of this T cell receptor beta chain is a study of cytomegalovirus exposure and HLA in healthy donors. PCR used 60 Vbeta primers and 13 Jbeta primers. Clones were read by immunoSEQ multiplex PCR, and TCRdb kept only the in-frame ones, dropping some. The repertoire has around 130,000 clones, approximately 82% of them found once; the top ten carry under 3%. CDR1 and CDR2 from the germline V gene are MNHEY and SVGAGI. The CDR3 has 15 amino acids. J lost 4 bases, V lost 6 bases, and 7 bases had no gene match. This clonotype was obtained from a woman under 30 in good health and CMV-seropositive. Material for sequencing was PBMCs. V gene TRBV6-5 combines with J gene TRBJ2-2, with 8 positions matching TRBD1. The chain's CDR3 is CASRNTGGPTGELFF. The CDR3 DNA is TGTGCCAGCAGAAACACAGGGGGACCCACCGGGGAGCTGTTTTTT.